The 7 T cell receptor beta chains given below trace back to one sample, sequenced in a study of identical twins. In TCRdb, the 5' RACE reads were re-called with MiXCR into one record per CDR3 protein. The table lists over 600,000 distinct CDR3 sequences, less than 25% of them singletons, with roughly 4% in the top ten. These records were also assigned to another study, of T cells expressing NK-cell markers.

The material sequenced was PBMCs. Source of these receptors: a young woman in good health.

V usage is TRBV9 and J usage is TRBJ2-3, with TRBD1 matching 7 bases. The CDR3 contains 16 residues. V was clipped by 3 bases and J by 6 bases; unmatched bases: 13. Germline V gene lookup returns CDR1 SGDLS and CDR2 YYNGEE. CDR3: CASSASPSTGADTQYF. The CDR3 bases are TGTGCCAGCAGCGCTAGCCCCTCCACAGGGGCGGATACGCAGTATTTT. The whole variable domain, filled in from reference TRBV9 and TRBJ2-3, reads DSGVTQTPKHLITATGQRVTLRCSPRSGDLSVYWYQQSLDQGLQFLIQYYNGEERAKGNILERFSAQQFPDLHSELNLSSLELGDSALYFCASSASPSTGADTQYFGPGTRLTVL.

This clonotype was recorded many times. This rearrangement joins TRBV12-3 or TRBV12-4 to TRBJ2-2; 7 bases fit TRBD1. The V segment lost 10 bases and the J segment 2 bases; nucleotides outside the gene matches: 13. The length of the CDR3 is 16 residues. CDR3 amino acids: CATLPLGTANTGELFF. For the CDR3, the DNA is TGTGCCACTCTACCCCTTGGGACAGCTAACACCGGGGAGCTGTTTTTT.

This clonotype was counted only a few times. The chain links TRBV20-1 to TRBJ2-7, with 9 bases identical to TRBD1. Germline V gene sequence: CDR1 DFQATT, CDR2 SNEGSKA (reference sequence). The CDR3 is made up of 14 amino acids. J lost 4 bases, V lost 4 bases, and 8 bases had no gene match. CDR3 sequence: CSANAGTGPYEQYF. CDR3 bases: TGCAGTGCTAACGCCGGGACAGGGCCTTACGAGCAGTACTTC.

The rearrangement links TRBV5-6 to TRBJ2-2, with D hard to call. The CDR3 is 12 residues long. The V end was cut by 7 bases, the J end by 6 bases, with 10 bases between. In germline, CDR1 is SGHDT, CDR2 YYEEEE. The CDR3 nucleotides are TGTGCCAGCTCCGGACGTGCCGGGGAGCTGTTTTTT. Translation gives CASSGRAGELFF.

This clonotype was seen ten or more times. CDR3 loop: CASSPNEGNEQFF. The CDR3 DNA follows: TGTGCCAGCAGCCCCAACGAGGGGAATGAGCAGTTCTTC. J is TRBJ2-1 and V is TRBV9; D is tentatively TRBD1 or TRBD2 (5 bases each). Germline CDR1 is SGDLS and CDR2 is YYNGEE. V was pared by 4 bases and J by 7 bases, with 12 bases between. The length of the CDR3 is 13 residues.

This chain links TRBV6-2 or TRBV6-3 with TRBJ2-3, with D perhaps matching TRBD2 (6 bases). Germline lookup yields CDR1 MNHEY and CDR2 SVGEGT. The CDR3 loop spans 14 amino acids. The V end lost 10 bases, the J end lost 3 bases, and 17 bases lay between the germline ends. This CDR3 is CATRDGGWTDTQYF. The CDR3 region has the DNA TGTGCCACCCGGGACGGAGGGTGGACAGATACGCAGTATTTT.

The chain employs TRBV2 and TRBJ2-5; 13 nucleotides line up with TRBD2. The CDR3 covers 16 residues. CDR1 is SNHLY, CDR2 FYNNEI, per germline. Trimming at V came to 6 bases and at J to 5 bases, leaving 9 bases not matched to a gene. The CDR3 region is CASSLLAGGPSETQYF. The CDR3 DNA sequence: TGTGCCAGCAGCCTACTAGCGGGAGGGCCGTCTGAGACCCAGTACTTC.